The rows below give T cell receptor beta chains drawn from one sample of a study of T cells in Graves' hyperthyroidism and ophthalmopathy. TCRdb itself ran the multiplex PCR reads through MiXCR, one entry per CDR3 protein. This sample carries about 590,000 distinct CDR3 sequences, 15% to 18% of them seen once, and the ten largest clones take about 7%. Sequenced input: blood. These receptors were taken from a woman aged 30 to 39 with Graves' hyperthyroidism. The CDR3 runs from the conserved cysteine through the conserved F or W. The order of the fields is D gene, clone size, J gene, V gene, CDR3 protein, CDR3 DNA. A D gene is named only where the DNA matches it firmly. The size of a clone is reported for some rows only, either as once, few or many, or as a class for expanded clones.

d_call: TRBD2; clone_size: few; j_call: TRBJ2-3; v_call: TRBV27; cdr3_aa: CASSRAGERTDTQYF; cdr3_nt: TGTGCCAGCAGCCGAGCGGGAGAACGCACAGATACGCAGTATTTT
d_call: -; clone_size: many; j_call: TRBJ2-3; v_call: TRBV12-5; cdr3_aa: CASGFTTDTQYF; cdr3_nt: TGTGCTAGTGGTTTCACCACAGATACGCAGTATTTT
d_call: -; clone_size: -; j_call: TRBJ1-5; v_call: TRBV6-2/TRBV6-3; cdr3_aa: CASSRGSQPQHF; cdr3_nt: TGTGCCAGCAGTAGGGGTAGTCAGCCCCAGCATTTT
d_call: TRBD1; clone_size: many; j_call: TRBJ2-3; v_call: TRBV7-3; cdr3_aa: CASSPHRGSTDTQYF; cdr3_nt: TGTGCCAGCAGCCCACACAGGGGGAGCACAGATACGCAGTATTTT
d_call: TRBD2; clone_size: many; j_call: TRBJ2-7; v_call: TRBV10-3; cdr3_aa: CAIRLEGTSGLEQYF; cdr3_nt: TGTGCCATCAGACTAGAGGGGACTAGCGGCTTGGAGCAGTACTTC
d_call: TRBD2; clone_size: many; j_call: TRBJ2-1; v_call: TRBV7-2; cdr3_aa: CASSLGDSGIEQFF; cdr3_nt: TGTGCCAGCAGCTTAGGGGATAGCGGGATTGAGCAGTTCTTC
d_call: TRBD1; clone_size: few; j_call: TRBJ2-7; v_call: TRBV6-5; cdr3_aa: CAGSYSVGTGGDEQYF; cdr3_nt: TGTGCCGGCAGTTACTCAGTCGGGACAGGGGGCGACGAGCAGTACTTC
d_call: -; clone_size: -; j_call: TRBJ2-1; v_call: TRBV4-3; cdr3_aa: CASSQEASAYNEQFF; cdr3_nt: TGCGCCAGCAGCCAAGAGGCTAGCGCTTACAATGAGCAGTTCTTC
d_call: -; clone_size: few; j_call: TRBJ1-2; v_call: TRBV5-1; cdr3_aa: CASSLDFGRSHYGYTF; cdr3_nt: TGCGCCAGCAGCTTGGATTTTGGCAGGTCGCACTATGGCTACACCTTC
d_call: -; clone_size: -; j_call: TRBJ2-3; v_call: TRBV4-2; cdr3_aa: CASTREASGAQDTQYF; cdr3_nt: TGTGCCAGCACCAGAGAGGCCTCAGGAGCCCAAGATACGCAGTATTTT
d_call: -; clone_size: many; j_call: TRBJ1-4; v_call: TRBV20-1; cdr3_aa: CSASSEKLFF; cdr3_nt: TGCAGTGCTAGCAGTGAAAAACTGTTTTTT
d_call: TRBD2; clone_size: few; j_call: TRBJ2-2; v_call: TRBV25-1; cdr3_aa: CASSFGGVAGREGGELFF; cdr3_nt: TGTGCCAGCAGTTTCGGCGGAGTAGCGGGAAGAGAGGGCGGGGAGCTGTTTTTT
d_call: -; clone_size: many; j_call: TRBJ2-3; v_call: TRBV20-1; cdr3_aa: CSASEPPFIMTDTQYF; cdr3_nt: TGCAGTGCTAGTGAGCCCCCTTTCATAATGACAGATACGCAGTATTTT
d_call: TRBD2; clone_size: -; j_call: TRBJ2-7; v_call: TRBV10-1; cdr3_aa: CASSESSGGRYEQYF; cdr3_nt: TGCGCCAGCAGTGAGTCTTCGGGCGGGAGGTACGAGCAGTACTTC
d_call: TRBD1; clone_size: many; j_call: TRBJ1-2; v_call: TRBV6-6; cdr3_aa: CASSYSGQGNYGYTF; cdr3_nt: TGTGCCAGCAGTTACTCGGGACAGGGAAACTATGGCTACACCTTC
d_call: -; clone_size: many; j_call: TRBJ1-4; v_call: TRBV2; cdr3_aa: CATVRGENEKLFF; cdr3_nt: TGTGCCACCGTGAGGGGGGAGAATGAAAAACTGTTTTTT
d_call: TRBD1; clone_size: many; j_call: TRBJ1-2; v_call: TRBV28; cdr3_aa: CASSPGGQFYGYTF; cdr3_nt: TGTGCCAGCAGCCCAGGGGGACAGTTCTATGGCTACACCTTC
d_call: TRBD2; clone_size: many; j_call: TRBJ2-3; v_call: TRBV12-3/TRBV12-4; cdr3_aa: CASSFTSGRESDTQYF; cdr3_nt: TGTGCCAGCAGTTTCACTAGCGGGAGGGAGTCAGATACGCAGTATTTT
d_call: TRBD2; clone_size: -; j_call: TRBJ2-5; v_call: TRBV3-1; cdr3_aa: CASSQLAGEGKTQYF; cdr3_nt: TGTGCCAGCAGCCAACTAGCGGGAGAGGGGAAGACCCAGTACTTC
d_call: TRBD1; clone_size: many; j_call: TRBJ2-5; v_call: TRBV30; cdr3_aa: CALTGTGPQETQYF; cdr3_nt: TGTGCCCTCACCGGGACAGGGCCCCAAGAGACCCAGTACTTC
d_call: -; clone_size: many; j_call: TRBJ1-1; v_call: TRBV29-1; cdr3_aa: CSVEGGDTEAFF; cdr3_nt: TGCAGCGTTGAAGGGGGAGATACTGAAGCTTTCTTT
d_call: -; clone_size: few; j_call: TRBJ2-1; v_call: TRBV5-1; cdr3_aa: CASSSGTNGGNNEQFF; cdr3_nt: TGCGCCAGCAGCTCCGGGACAAACGGAGGGAACAATGAGCAGTTCTTC
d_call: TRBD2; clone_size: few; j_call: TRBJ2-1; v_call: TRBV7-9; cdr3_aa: CASSQSGRIYNEQFF; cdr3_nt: TGTGCCAGCAGCCAAAGCGGGAGAATTTACAATGAGCAGTTCTTC
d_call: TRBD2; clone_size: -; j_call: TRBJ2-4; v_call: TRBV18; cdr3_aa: CASSSTSGATKDIQYF; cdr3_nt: TGTGCCAGCTCATCGACTAGCGGGGCAACCAAAGACATTCAGTACTTC
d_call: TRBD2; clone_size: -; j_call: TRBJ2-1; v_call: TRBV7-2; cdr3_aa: CASSFYGLAGNEQFF; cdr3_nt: TGTGCCAGCAGCTTTTATGGGCTAGCGGGGAATGAGCAGTTCTTC
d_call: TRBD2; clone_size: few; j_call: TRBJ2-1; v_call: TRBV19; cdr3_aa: CASRTSGRATYNEQFF; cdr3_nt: TGTGCCAGTAGAACTAGCGGGAGGGCCACCTACAATGAGCAGTTCTTC
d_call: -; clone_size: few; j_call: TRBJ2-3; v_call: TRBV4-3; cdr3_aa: CASSQAPTGYSTDTQYF; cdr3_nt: TGCGCCAGCAGCCAAGCCCCAACAGGGTATAGCACAGATACGCAGTATTTT
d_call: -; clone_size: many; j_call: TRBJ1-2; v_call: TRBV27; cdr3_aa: CASGYSKGQHYGYTF; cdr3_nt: TGTGCCAGCGGATACTCTAAAGGGCAGCACTATGGCTACACCTTC
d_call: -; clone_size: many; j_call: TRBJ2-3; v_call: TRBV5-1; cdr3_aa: CASRVEGETTDTQYF; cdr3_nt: TGCGCCAGCAGGGTGGAGGGAGAGACCACAGATACGCAGTATTTT
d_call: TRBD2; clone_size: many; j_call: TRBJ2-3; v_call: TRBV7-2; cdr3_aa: CASSLVLAGDTDTQYF; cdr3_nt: TGTGCCAGCAGCTTAGTACTAGCGGGCGACACAGATACGCAGTATTTT
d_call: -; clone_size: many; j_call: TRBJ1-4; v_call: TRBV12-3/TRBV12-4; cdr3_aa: CASSVGKLNEKLFF; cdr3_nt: TGTGCCAGCAGCGTAGGAAAGCTTAATGAAAAACTGTTTTTT
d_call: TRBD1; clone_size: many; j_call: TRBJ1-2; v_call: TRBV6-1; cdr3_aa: CASSEDRGGYGYTF; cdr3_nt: TGTGCCAGCAGTGAGGACAGGGGAGGCTATGGCTACACCTTC
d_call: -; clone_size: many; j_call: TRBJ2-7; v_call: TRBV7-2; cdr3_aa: CASSLVYGSYEQYF; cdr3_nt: TGTGCCAGCAGCTTAGTCTATGGTTCCTACGAGCAGTACTTC
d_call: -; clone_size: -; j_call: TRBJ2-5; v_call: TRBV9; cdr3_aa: CASSEGRDEKTQYF; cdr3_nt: TGTGCCAGCAGCGAGGGCCGGGACGAAAAGACCCAGTACTTC
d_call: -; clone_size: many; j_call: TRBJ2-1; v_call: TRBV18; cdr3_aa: CASSPSLDEQFF; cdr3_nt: TGTGCCAGCTCACCATCGTTAGATGAGCAGTTCTTC
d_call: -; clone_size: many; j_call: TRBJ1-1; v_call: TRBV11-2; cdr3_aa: CASSLARYTEAFF; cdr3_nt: TGTGCCAGCAGCTTAGCACGGTACACTGAAGCTTTCTTT
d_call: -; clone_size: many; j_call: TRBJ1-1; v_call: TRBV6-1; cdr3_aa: CASSERGGPTEAFF; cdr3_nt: TGTGCCAGCAGTGAGAGGGGGGGTCCCACTGAAGCTTTCTTT
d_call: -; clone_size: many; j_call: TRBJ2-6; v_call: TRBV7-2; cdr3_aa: CASSLGGPWAPGANVLTF; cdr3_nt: TGTGCCAGCAGCTTAGGCGGGCCCTGGGCCCCTGGGGCCAACGTCCTGACTTTC
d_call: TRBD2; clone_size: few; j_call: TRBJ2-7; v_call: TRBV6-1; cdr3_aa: CASSAGVAGAYSGTYEQYF; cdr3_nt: TGTGCCAGCAGTGCCGGGGTAGCGGGAGCCTACTCAGGGACCTACGAGCAGTACTTC
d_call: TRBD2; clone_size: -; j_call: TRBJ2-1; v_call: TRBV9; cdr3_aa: CASSRSGSYEQFF; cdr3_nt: TGTGCCAGCAGCAGAAGCGGGAGTTATGAGCAGTTCTTC
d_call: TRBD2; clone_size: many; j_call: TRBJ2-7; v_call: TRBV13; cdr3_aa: CASSSRLAGAYEQYF; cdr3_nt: TGTGCCAGCAGCAGCAGACTAGCGGGAGCCTACGAGCAGTACTTC
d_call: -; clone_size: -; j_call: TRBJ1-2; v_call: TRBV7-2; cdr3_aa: CASSTRQAGYYGYTF; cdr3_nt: TGTGCCAGCAGCACCCGACAAGCTGGCTATTACGGCTACACCTTC
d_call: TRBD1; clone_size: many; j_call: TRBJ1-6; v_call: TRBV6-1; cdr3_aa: CASSRGTVPPNYNSPLHF; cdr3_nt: TGTGCCAGCAGTCGCGGGACAGTTCCACCTAATTATAATTCACCCCTCCACTTT
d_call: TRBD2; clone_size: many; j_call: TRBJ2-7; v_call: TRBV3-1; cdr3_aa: CASSPLLGLAGASYEQYF; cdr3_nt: TGTGCCAGCAGCCCCCTCCTGGGACTAGCGGGGGCCAGCTACGAGCAGTACTTC
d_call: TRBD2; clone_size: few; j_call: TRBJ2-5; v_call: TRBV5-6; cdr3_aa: CASSPRAGVRETQYF; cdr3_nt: TGTGCCAGCAGCCCCAGGGCGGGGGTCAGAGAGACCCAGTACTTC
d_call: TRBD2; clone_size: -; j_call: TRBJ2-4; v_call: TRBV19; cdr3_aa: CASTKGVAGRKNIQYF; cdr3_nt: TGTGCCAGTACCAAGGGAGTAGCGGGACGAAAAAACATTCAGTACTTC
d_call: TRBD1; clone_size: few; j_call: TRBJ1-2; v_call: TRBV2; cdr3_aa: CASGRDSLGYTF; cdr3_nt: TGTGCCAGTGGAAGGGACAGTTTAGGCTACACCTTC
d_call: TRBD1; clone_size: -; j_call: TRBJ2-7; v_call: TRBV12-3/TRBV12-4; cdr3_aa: CASSTFPAGQDSYEQYF; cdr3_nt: TGTGCCAGCAGTACCTTCCCCGCGGGACAGGATTCCTACGAGCAGTACTTC
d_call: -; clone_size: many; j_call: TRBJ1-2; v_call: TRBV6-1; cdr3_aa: CASSGAPEGNGYTF; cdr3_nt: TGTGCCAGCAGTGGCGCTCCGGAAGGGAACGGCTACACCTTC
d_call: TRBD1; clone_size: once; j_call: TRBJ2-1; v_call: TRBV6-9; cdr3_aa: CASSYSRDRADNEQFF; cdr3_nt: TGTGCCAGCAGTTATTCCCGGGACAGGGCTGACAATGAGCAGTTCTTC
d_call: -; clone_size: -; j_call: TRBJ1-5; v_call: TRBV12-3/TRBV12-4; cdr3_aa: CASSFSQGYQPRHF; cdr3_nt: TGTGCCAGCAGTTTTTCACAGGGTTATCAGCCCCGGCATTTT
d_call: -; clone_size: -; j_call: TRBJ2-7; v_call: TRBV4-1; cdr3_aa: CASSQDRAPTGPGEQYF; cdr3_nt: TGCGCCAGCAGCCAAGATCGCGCCCCTACAGGGCCCGGCGAGCAGTACTTC
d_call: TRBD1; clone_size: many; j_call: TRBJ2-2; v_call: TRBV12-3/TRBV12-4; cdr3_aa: CASSLMGTGDGELFF; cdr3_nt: TGTGCCAGCAGTTTAATGGGGACAGGGGACGGGGAGCTGTTTTTT
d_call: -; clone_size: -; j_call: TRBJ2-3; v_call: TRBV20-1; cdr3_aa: CSARDRERTNTDTQYF; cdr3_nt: TGCAGTGCTAGAGATCGCGAGCGGACCAACACAGATACGCAGTATTTT
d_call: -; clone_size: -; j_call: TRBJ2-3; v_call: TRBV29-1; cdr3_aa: CSVDKGDTQYF; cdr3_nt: TGCAGCGTTGATAAAGGAGATACGCAGTATTTT
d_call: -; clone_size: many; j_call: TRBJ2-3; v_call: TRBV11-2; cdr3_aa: CASSLDGGRWGTWDTQYF; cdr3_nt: TGTGCCAGCAGCTTAGATGGAGGACGGTGGGGTACGTGGGATACGCAGTATTTT
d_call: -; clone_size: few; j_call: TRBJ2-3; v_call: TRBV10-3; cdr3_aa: CAIGYGDTQYF; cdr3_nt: TGTGCCATCGGGTATGGGGATACGCAGTATTTT